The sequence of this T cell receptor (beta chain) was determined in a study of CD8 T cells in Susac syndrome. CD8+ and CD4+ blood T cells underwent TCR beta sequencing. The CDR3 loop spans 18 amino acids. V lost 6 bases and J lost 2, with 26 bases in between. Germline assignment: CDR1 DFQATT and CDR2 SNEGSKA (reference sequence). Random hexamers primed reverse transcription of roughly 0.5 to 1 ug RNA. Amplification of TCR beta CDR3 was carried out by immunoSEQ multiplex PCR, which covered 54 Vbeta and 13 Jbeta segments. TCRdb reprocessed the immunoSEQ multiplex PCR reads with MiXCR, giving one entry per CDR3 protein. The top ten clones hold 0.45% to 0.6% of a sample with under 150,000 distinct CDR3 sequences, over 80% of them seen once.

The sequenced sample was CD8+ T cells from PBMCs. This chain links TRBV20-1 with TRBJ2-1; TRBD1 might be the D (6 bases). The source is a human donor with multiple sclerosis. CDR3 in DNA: TGCAGTGCCAGGGGTTTTCAGGTGACAGGCGAACCCTACAATGAGCAGTTCTTC. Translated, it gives CSARGFQVTGEPYNEQFF.